Listed below are T cell receptor beta chains from one sample, sequenced in a study of blood T cell repertoires in COVID-19. TCRdb's copy holds only in-frame clones and misses some; the assay was immunoSEQ multiplex PCR. This sample has some 150,000 clones, with approximately 80% found just once. What was sequenced was peripheral blood. These receptors all stem from a man in his 60s with acute or convalescent COVID-19. Both conserved end residues are part of each CDR3. Each record gives: J gene, D gene, V gene, clone size, CDR3 DNA, CDR3 protein. D genes are given only for firm matches. Clone size appears in some rows only: once, few, many, or a class for an expanded clone.

J: TRBJ2-1
D: TRBD1
V: TRBV6-6
size: -
DNA: TGTGCCAGCAGTGGCCGGGACAGGGGATTATGGGATGAGCAGTTCTTC
CDR3: CASSGRDRGLWDEQFF

J: TRBJ2-5
D: TRBD1
V: TRBV29-1
size: -
DNA: TGCAGCGCCTGGACAGGTCGGCCCCAAGAGACCCAGTACTTC
CDR3: CSAWTGRPQETQYF

J: TRBJ2-1
D: -
V: TRBV30
size: -
DNA: TGTGCCTGGAGGCGGCGCGGGACCGCCCAAGGTGAGCAGTTCTTC
CDR3: CAWRRRGTAQGEQFF

J: TRBJ1-1
D: -
V: TRBV6-5
size: -
DNA: TGTGCCAGCAGAGGCGGGGGGGCGTCTGACACTGAAGCTTTCTTT
CDR3: CASRGGGASDTEAFF

J: TRBJ2-1
D: TRBD2
V: TRBV18
size: -
DNA: TGTGCCAGCTCACCTCCGGGACTAGGAAACAATGAGCAGTTCTTC
CDR3: CASSPPGLGNNEQFF

J: TRBJ2-7
D: TRBD1
V: TRBV7-2
size: -
DNA: TGTGCCAGCAGGGACCTTATCGGGCCCGGGACAGAAGTTTTC
CDR3: CASRDLIGPGTEVF

J: TRBJ1-2
D: -
V: TRBV5-4
size: -
DNA: TGTGCCAGCAGCCTGGGGCAATTTTTTTCTGGCTACACCTTC
CDR3: CASSLGQFFSGYTF

J: TRBJ2-7
D: -
V: TRBV7-2
size: -
DNA: TGTGCCAGCAGCTCCCCCGCCTACGAGCAGTACTTC
CDR3: CASSSPAYEQYF

J: TRBJ1-5
D: TRBD1
V: TRBV12-3/TRBV12-4
size: -
DNA: TGTGCCAGCAGTTTAGCTGGACAGGGGTCCCAGCATTTT
CDR3: CASSLAGQGSQHF

J: TRBJ2-3
D: -
V: TRBV18
size: -
DNA: TGTGCCAGCTCACCGCCCGGGTTGACCACGAATACGCAGTATTTT
CDR3: CASSPPGLTTNTQYF

J: TRBJ1-6
D: TRBD1
V: TRBV29-1
size: -
DNA: TGCAGCGTCGGAACAGGGGCCCAGGGGTCACCCCTCCACTTT
CDR3: CSVGTGAQGSPLHF

J: TRBJ1-2
D: -
V: TRBV5-1
size: -
DNA: TGCGCCAGCAGCCCCTCAGCTAACTATGGCTACACCTTC
CDR3: CASSPSANYGYTF

J: TRBJ1-6
D: -
V: TRBV5-8
size: few
DNA: TGTGCCAGCAGCTTGGGGTCCAGCTCCTATAATTCACCCCTCCACTTT
CDR3: CASSLGSSSYNSPLHF

J: TRBJ2-2
D: -
V: TRBV7-8
size: -
DNA: TGTGCCAGCAGCCCCCGCGGAGGCGTGAACACCGGGGAGCTGTTTTTT
CDR3: CASSPRGGVNTGELFF

J: TRBJ1-1
D: -
V: TRBV5-1
size: -
DNA: TGCGCCAGCAGCACACAGGGATGGGACACTGAAGCTTTCTTT
CDR3: CASSTQGWDTEAFF

J: TRBJ2-5
D: -
V: TRBV6-1
size: -
DNA: TGTGCCAGCAGTGAGGGCAGGGCCCAAGAGACCCAGTACTTC
CDR3: CASSEGRAQETQYF

J: TRBJ1-1
D: -
V: TRBV19
size: few
DNA: TGTGCCAGTAGTAAGATCGGACTACTGAACACTGAAGCTTTCTTT
CDR3: CASSKIGLLNTEAFF

J: TRBJ2-3
D: TRBD2
V: TRBV6-5
size: -
DNA: TGTGCCAGCAGTTCCACTAGGGCGGGGGGGGCAGATACGCAGTATTTT
CDR3: CASSSTRAGGADTQYF

J: TRBJ2-7
D: -
V: TRBV5-4
size: -
DNA: TGTGCCAGCAGCTTGAATACAGGGACGGACGAGCAGTACTTC
CDR3: CASSLNTGTDEQYF

J: TRBJ2-2
D: TRBD1
V: TRBV9
size: -
DNA: TGTGCCAGCAGCTCTACAGGGGCCCGGAACACCGGGGAGCTGTTTTTT
CDR3: CASSSTGARNTGELFF

J: TRBJ2-7
D: TRBD2
V: TRBV5-4
size: -
DNA: TGTGCCAGCAGCAGGCGGGCGGGGGCCTACGAGCAGTACTTC
CDR3: CASSRRAGAYEQYF

J: TRBJ2-3
D: -
V: TRBV2
size: -
DNA: TGTGCCAGCAGGGCTCCCCGAACAGATACGCAGTATTTT
CDR3: CASRAPRTDTQYF

J: TRBJ1-5
D: -
V: TRBV6-2/TRBV6-3
size: few
DNA: TGTGCCAGCAGCTGGGGGCCCAATCAGCCCCAGCATTTT
CDR3: CASSWGPNQPQHF

J: TRBJ1-3
D: TRBD1
V: TRBV5-1
size: -
DNA: TGCGCCAGCAGTAACACAGGGGGCCCTGGAAACACCATATATTTT
CDR3: CASSNTGGPGNTIYF

J: TRBJ2-2
D: TRBD2
V: TRBV3-1/TRBV3-2
size: -
DNA: TGTGCCAGCAGCCAAGCTAGCGGGAGGCTGGTGGAGCTGTTTTTT
CDR3: CASSQASGRLVELFF

J: TRBJ2-7
D: -
V: TRBV27
size: few
DNA: TGTGCCAGCAGTTTATTCAACAGCTACGAGCAGTACTTC
CDR3: CASSLFNSYEQYF

J: TRBJ2-2
D: -
V: TRBV7-9
size: once
DNA: TGTGCCAGCAGCTTACGGGGAAGTGGCAAGGGCGCCGGGGAGCTGTTTTTT
CDR3: CASSLRGSGKGAGELFF

J: TRBJ1-1
D: TRBD1
V: TRBV5-1
size: -
DNA: TGCGCCAGCAGCTCGGCCCTGGGACAGGGAAACACTGAAGCTTTCTTT
CDR3: CASSSALGQGNTEAFF